This entry lists 21 T cell receptor beta chains sequenced from one sample in a study of T cell clonotyping in hematopoietic cell transplantation. The data were produced by immunoSEQ multiplex PCR, yet TCRdb's version contains in-frame clones alone and is incomplete. The sample records roughly 13,000 clones, less than 70% being singletons. The sample consisted of PBMCs. The receptor set was obtained from a human donor who either received an allogeneic hematopoietic cell transplant for a myeloid malignancy or was a related donor (not recorded which). Some clones in this sample may be carry-over from other donors' samples.

J is TRBJ2-5 and V is TRBV5-6; 7 bases fit TRBD2. This CDR3 contains 14 residues. The ends lost 4 bases at V and 2 bases at J; junction bases unmatched: 5. Germline V gene lookup returns CDR1 SGHDT and CDR2 YYEEEE. The CDR3 protein is CASSHRDYQETQYF. DNA of the CDR3: TGTGCCAGCAGCCACCGGGACTATCAAGAGACCCAGTACTTC.

The rearrangement links TRBV25-1 to TRBJ2-5; D is unclear. V lost 5 bases and J lost 5, with 21 bases in between. Per germline, CDR1 MGHDK and CDR2 SYGVNS. The CDR3 has 16 residues. Here the CDR3 DNA reads TGTGCCAGCAGTTCTGGTCTTCTGGGGTTAAGGGAGACCCAGTACTTC. Protein product: CASSSGLLGLRETQYF.

This clone was detected only once. The rearrangement joins TRBV29-1 to TRBJ2-7; perhaps TRBD1 as D (6 bases). The CDR3 spans 12 residues. Per germline, CDR1 SQVTM and CDR2 ANQGSEA. V shed 6 bases and J shed 5 bases, with 14 bases lying between them. Written as DNA, the CDR3 is TGCAGCGTCGGACAGAGGGGTCACGAGCAGTACTTC. Translation gives CSVGQRGHEQYF.

The rearrangement links TRBV7-2 to TRBJ2-7, with TRBD1 identical over 11 bases. Looked up from germline, CDR1 is SGHTA and CDR2 is FQGNSA. The CDR3 has 14 amino acids. V shed 5 bases, J shed 3 bases, and the junction held 3 bases outside the gene matches. CDR3 residues: CASSEGTGGYEQYF. For the CDR3, the DNA is TGTGCCAGCAGCGAGGGGACAGGGGGCTACGAGCAGTACTTC.

V gene TRBV7-6 combines with J gene TRBJ1-6; no firm D call. Germline V gene data show CDR1 as SGHVS and CDR2 as FNYEAQ. There are 13 residues in the CDR3. V was clipped by 0 bases and J by 7 bases, with 4 bases between them. The CDR3 DNA follows: TGTGCCAGCAGCTTAGCCGAGAATTCACCCCTCCACTTT. Protein sequence: CASSLAENSPLHF.

This rearrangement joins TRBV28 to TRBJ2-2; the match to TRBD1 covers 7 bases. Trimming removed 11 bases from V and 2 bases from J; junction bases left unmatched: 8. This CDR3 contains 14 residues. Per germline, CDR1 MDHEN and CDR2 SYDVKM. CDR3 residues: CAARQGLNTGELFF. The CDR3 region has the DNA TGTGCCGCCAGACAGGGATTAAACACCGGGGAGCTGTTTTTT.

This clone was observed a single time. The rearrangement links TRBV4-3 to TRBJ2-7, with D perhaps TRBD1 or TRBD2 (5 bases each). The V gene lost 0 bases and the J gene lost 3 bases, with 12 bases spanning the gap. This CDR3 spans 15 amino acids. Germline V CDR1 and CDR2: LGHNA, YSLEER. For the CDR3, the DNA is TGCGCCAGCAGCCAAGATTCCTCTGGGGGCTACGAGCAGTACTTC. Protein: CASSQDSSGGYEQYF.

V is TRBV9 and J is TRBJ2-6; unclear D gene. There are 14 residues in the CDR3. The germline CDR1 and CDR2 sequences are SGDLS and YYNGEE. Trimming pared 5 bases from V and 1 base from J, leaving 7 bases between. This CDR3 reads CASRTESGANVLTF. The CDR3 DNA sequence: TGTGCCAGCAGGACGGAGTCTGGGGCCAACGTCCTGACTTTC.

The CDR3 region is CSARDNGEQFF. Here the CDR3 DNA reads TGCAGTGCTAGAGATAATGGTGAGCAGTTCTTC. The chain combines TRBV20-1 with TRBJ2-1; D uncertain. CDR1 and CDR2 from the germline V gene are DFQATT and SNEGSKA (reference sequence). This CDR3 is 11 amino acids long. Trimming left V 0 bases short and J 9 bases short, with 6 bases between.

The chain links TRBV7-9 to TRBJ2-1, with 8 bases lining up with TRBD2. J lost 5 bases, V lost 6 bases, and 12 bases had no gene match. Looked up from germline, CDR1 is SEHNR and CDR2 is FQNEAQ (reference sequence). The CDR3 extends over 16 amino acids. This CDR3 is CASRPAAAGAHNEQFF. CDR3 coding DNA: TGTGCCAGCAGACCTGCCGCAGCGGGAGCCCACAATGAGCAGTTCTTC.

The rearrangement links TRBV7-3 to TRBJ2-3; D unresolved. The V and J ends lost 3 bases and 1 base respectively, with 2 bases between them. Germline lookup yields CDR1 SGHTA and CDR2 FQGTGA. CDR3 size: 12 residues. As DNA, the CDR3 is TGTGCCAGCAGCTTCGGCACAGATACGCAGTATTTT. Encoded protein: CASSFGTDTQYF.

The V call is TRBV29-1, the J call TRBJ1-1; tentatively, D is TRBD1 (6 bases). CDR1 and CDR2 (germline): SQVTM, ANQGSEA. The CDR3 loop spans 13 amino acids. The ends were cut back, 2 bases at V and 9 bases at J, with 16 bases in the middle. Here the CDR3 DNA reads TGCAGCGTTGAACGCCGGGGGGGGCCCCAAGCTTTCTTT. Its protein product is CSVERRGGPQAFF. The full variable domain, its missing parts supplied by reference TRBV29-1 and TRBJ1-1, is SAVISQKPSRDICQRGTSLTIQCQVDSQVTMMFWYRQQPGQSLTLIATANQGSEATYESGFVIDKFPISRPNLTFSTLTVSNMSPEDSSIYLCSVERRGGPQAFFGQGTRLTVV.

V gene TRBV4-2 combines with J gene TRBJ1-2, with TRBD1 matching over 7 bases. V shed 0 bases and J 4 bases; nucleotides not matched to a gene: 5. CDR1 and CDR2 from the germline V gene are LGHNA and YNFKEQ. The CDR3 contains 15 residues. Written as DNA, the CDR3 is TGTGCCAGCAGCCAAGATGACAGGGAGCCCTATGGCTACACCTTC. This encodes CASSQDDREPYGYTF.

V and J are TRBV4-1 and TRBJ2-2; TRBD2 is a possible D gene (6 bases). V was clipped by 0 bases and J by 8 bases, with 13 bases between them. CDR1 is MGHRA and CDR2 is YSYEKL in the germline V gene. The CDR3 has 15 residues. CDR3 protein: CASSQEGTYFGELFF. CDR3 coding DNA: TGCGCCAGCAGCCAAGAAGGGACTTATTTTGGGGAGCTGTTTTTT.

The rearrangement joins TRBV25-1 to TRBJ2-7; a possible D gene is TRBD2 (6 bases). Germline CDR1 MGHDK, CDR2 SYGVNS. Trimming took 1 base from V and 7 from J, leaving 14 bases between them. The CDR3 is made up of 14 amino acids. CDR3 bases: TGTGCCAGCAGTGAATCCCCCTCGGGGGTGGAGCAGTACTTC. It translates to CASSESPSGVEQYF.

V gene TRBV7-3 combines with J gene TRBJ2-5, with TRBD2 as a possible D gene (6 bases). Per germline, CDR1 SGHTA and CDR2 FQGTGA. V lost 5 bases, J lost 3 bases, and 10 bases lay in between. The CDR3 is made up of 13 amino acids. This CDR3 is CASSVIAEETQYF. The CDR3 DNA reads as TGTGCCAGCAGCGTTATAGCGGAAGAGACCCAGTACTTC. Looking up the rest from reference TRBV7-3 and TRBJ2-5 gives the full variable domain: GAGVSQTPSNKVTEKGKYVELRCDPISGHTALYWYRQSLGQGPEFLIYFQGTGAADDSGLPNDRFFAVRPEGSVSTLKIQRTERGDSAVYLCASSVIAEETQYFGPGTRLLVL.

This clone ranks as medium-sized. V and J are TRBV6-1 and TRBJ1-6, with TRBD1 as a possible D gene (6 bases). CDR3 size: 14 residues. Germline V gene lookup returns CDR1 MNHNS and CDR2 SASEGT. V was pared by 6 bases and J by 10 bases, with 16 bases between. The CDR3: CASRDDRTLSPLHF. CDR3 coding DNA: TGTGCCAGCAGGGATGACAGGACTCTATCACCCCTCCACTTT.

A few counts support this clone. The rearrangement links TRBV6-1 to TRBJ2-7, with D unclear. The CDR3 consists of 12 residues. CDR1 MNHNS and CDR2 SASEGT come from the germline V gene. Trimming took 6 bases from V and 6 from J, leaving 12 bases between them. CDR3 sequence reads: CASSDSILEQYF. CDR3 sequence (DNA): TGTGCCAGCAGCGACTCCATTCTCGAGCAGTACTTC.

This clone turned up a few times. The chain combines TRBV28 with TRBJ1-6; 11 positions match TRBD1. The CDR3 is made up of 14 amino acids. Germline CDR1 and CDR2: MDHEN and SYDVKM. J was trimmed by 11 bases and V by 2 bases; bases with no gene match: 2. For the CDR3, the DNA is TGTGCCAGCAGTTTAGGGACAGGGGGAGCACCCCTCCACTTT. It is translated as CASSLGTGGAPLHF.

This clone was seen a handful of times. This sequence joins TRBV29-1 and TRBJ2-5; D is perhaps TRBD2 (6 bases). The CDR3 is made up of 13 amino acids. The ends were cut back, 3 bases at V and 2 bases at J, with 10 bases in the middle. Germline-derived CDR1 and CDR2 are SQVTM and ANQGSEA. The CDR3, as DNA: TGCAGCGTTGACGGGGGACTTCAAGAGACCCAGTACTTC. This encodes CSVDGGLQETQYF. The variable domain in full, with the rest retrieved from reference TRBV29-1 and TRBJ2-5, is SAVISQKPSRDICQRGTSLTIQCQVDSQVTMMFWYRQQPGQSLTLIATANQGSEATYESGFVIDKFPISRPNLTFSTLTVSNMSPEDSSIYLCSVDGGLQETQYFGPGTRLLVL.

This chain connects TRBV5-6 to TRBJ2-7; D gene unclear. The CDR3 spans 12 residues. Germline V lookup: CDR1 SGHDT, CDR2 YYEEEE. Trimming cost V 4 bases and J 0 bases, with 5 bases left between them. The CDR3 is CASSRPSYEQYF. CDR3 nucleotide sequence: TGTGCCAGCAGCCGTCCCTCCTACGAGCAGTACTTC.